What follows are 25 T cell receptor beta chains derived from one specimen sequenced in a study of blood T cell repertoires in COVID-19. Clones were read by immunoSEQ multiplex PCR, and TCRdb kept only the in-frame ones, dropping some. This table has about 130,000 clones, approximately 90% appearing once. The source material was PBMCs or T cells enriched from blood (not recorded which). These receptors all come from a man over 45 who had recovered from COVID-19.

This clone was recorded a few times. This chain links TRBV7-2 with TRBJ1-3; D perhaps matches TRBD1 (5 bases). This CDR3 has 14 amino acids. The V end was cut by 1 base, the J end by 4 bases, with 8 bases between. Germline CDR1 and CDR2: SGHTA and FQGNSA. The CDR3, as DNA: TGTGCCAGCAGCTTAGGGCAGGGCGGAAACACCATATATTTT. Translation: CASSLGQGGNTIYF.

V usage is TRBV7-2 and J usage is TRBJ2-7; 10 nucleotides match TRBD1. Germline values: CDR1 SGHTA, CDR2 FQGNSA. The J segment lost 6 bases and the V segment lost 0 bases, leaving 5 bases of the junction unmatched. The CDR3 has 15 residues. CDR3 sequence reads: CASSLAPGQGIEQYF. CDR3 nucleotide sequence: TGTGCCAGCAGCTTAGCCCCGGGACAGGGGATCGAGCAGTACTTC. The full variable domain, rest sourced from reference TRBV7-2 and TRBJ2-7, is GAGVSQSPSNKVTEKGKDVELRCDPISGHTALYWYRQSLGQGLEFLIYFQGNSAPDKSGLPSDRFSAERTGGSVSTLTIQRTQQEDSAVYLCASSLAPGQGIEQYFGPGTRLTVT.

V is TRBV4-3 and J is TRBJ2-7; D perhaps matches TRBD1 (5 bases). The V gene lost 4 bases and the J gene lost 3 bases, with 19 bases spanning the gap. The CDR3 loop spans 16 amino acids. CDR1 LGHNA and CDR2 YSLEER come from the germline V gene. The CDR3 region is CASSLDQGSLGYEQYF. CDR3 nucleotide sequence: TGCGCCAGCAGCCTAGATCAGGGTTCGTTGGGCTACGAGCAGTACTTC.

This CDR3 reads CASGEQGASNQPQHF. CDR3 nucleotide sequence: TGCGCCAGCGGGGAACAGGGGGCGAGCAATCAGCCCCAGCATTTT. The V and J genes are TRBV4-1 and TRBJ1-5; TRBD1 matches 9 bases. This CDR3 region has 15 residues. Germline loops: CDR1 MGHRA, CDR2 YSYEKL. V gave up 8 bases and J gave up 1 base; unmatched junction bases: 6.

This clone was observed a handful of times. The rearrangement joins TRBV28 to TRBJ1-3, with D perhaps matching TRBD1 (6 bases). This CDR3 has 16 residues. Germline-derived CDR1 and CDR2 are MDHEN and SYDVKM. V was trimmed by 6 bases and J by 2 bases, leaving 17 bases between them. CDR3 sequence: CASSSGGQFTGNTIYF. DNA for the CDR3: TGTGCCAGCAGCTCAGGAGGACAGTTCACTGGAAACACCATATATTTT.

This chain connects TRBV12-3 or TRBV12-4 to TRBJ2-3, with unresolved D. This CDR3 comprises 13 residues. Trimming left V 5 bases short and J 3 bases short, with 9 bases between. CDR3 sequence (DNA): TGTGCCAGCAGTGAGATGCGGACAGATACGCAGTATTTT. Amino acid sequence: CASSEMRTDTQYF.

This rearrangement joins TRBV7-2 to TRBJ2-3, with 8 bases lining up with TRBD2. Germline CDR1 reads SGHTA; CDR2 reads FQGNSA. The CDR3 totals 15 residues. J lost 2 bases, V lost 3 bases, and 4 bases had no gene match. The CDR3, as DNA: TGTGCCAGCAGCTTCCGGACTAGCCCCACAGATACGCAGTATTTT. It encodes CASSFRTSPTDTQYF. Full variable domain (outside the CDR3, taken from reference TRBV7-2 and TRBJ2-3): GAGVSQSPSNKVTEKGKDVELRCDPISGHTALYWYRQSLGQGLEFLIYFQGNSAPDKSGLPSDRFSAERTGGSVSTLTIQRTQQEDSAVYLCASSFRTSPTDTQYFGPGTRLTVL.

This clone was picked up a small number of times. J is TRBJ2-7 and V is TRBV28, with D uncertain. CDR1 MDHEN and CDR2 SYDVKM come from the germline V gene. This CDR3 is built from 14 residues. V was clipped by 3 bases and J by 3 bases, with 12 bases between them. CDR3 coding DNA: TGTGCCAGCAGTTTCCGGCCAGGCGACTACGAGCAGTACTTC. This codes for CASSFRPGDYEQYF.

V and J are TRBV30 and TRBJ1-3, with D unclear. Trimming shortened V by 2 bases and J by 0 bases, and 11 bases separated the two germline ends. CDR1 and CDR2 from the germline V gene are GTSNPN and SVGIG (reference sequence). The CDR3 loop spans 15 amino acids. CDR3 in DNA: TGTGCCTGGAGTCGGCAGGCTCTCTCTGGAAACACCATATATTTT. This translates into CAWSRQALSGNTIYF.

The chain employs TRBV6-5 and TRBJ1-1, with D possibly TRBD1 on 6 matching bases. V was pared by 0 bases and J by 4 bases, with 12 bases between. CDR1 is MNHEY, CDR2 SVGAGI, per germline. This CDR3 comprises 15 residues. CDR3 protein: CASSYSTGLATEAFF. In nucleotides, the CDR3 is TGTGCCAGCAGTTACTCAACAGGGCTGGCCACTGAAGCTTTCTTT.

The V call is TRBV6-5, the J call TRBJ1-3; D not resolved. The CDR3 spans 15 residues. Germline CDR1 MNHEY, CDR2 SVGAGI. The V gene lost 2 bases and the J gene lost 1 base, with 9 bases spanning the gap. Here the CDR3 DNA reads TGTGCCAGCAGTTACATGCCGGGTTCTGGAAACACCATATATTTT. This encodes CASSYMPGSGNTIYF.

This clone was seen just once. This chain connects TRBV7-2 to TRBJ1-2; D unclear. Germline loops: CDR1 SGHTA, CDR2 FQGNSA. Deletions cut 1 base from V and 3 bases from J, with 6 bases between. The CDR3 extends over 13 amino acids. CDR3 in amino acids: CASSLGRDYGYTF. The CDR3 DNA sequence: TGTGCCAGCAGCTTAGGGCGGGACTATGGCTACACCTTC.

This rearrangement joins TRBV3-1 (or the pseudogene TRBV3-2) to TRBJ1-3; TRBD1 aligns across 9 bases. Germline CDR1 and CDR2: LGHDT and YNNKEL (reference sequence). V was pared by 5 bases and J by 4 bases, with 6 bases of the junction left unmatched. This CDR3 comprises 15 residues. The CDR3 DNA reads as TGTGCCAGCAGCAACTGGGACAGGGTCGGAAACACCATATATTTT. Translated: CASSNWDRVGNTIYF.

The chain carries TRBV24-1 and TRBJ1-2; D not certain. This CDR3 region has 13 residues. Trimming removed 3 bases at V and 0 bases at J, with 4 bases between. The germline CDR1 and CDR2 sequences are KGHDR and SFDVKD. The CDR3 DNA reads TGTGCCACCAGTGATCCGTCTAACTATGGCTACACCTTC. Its protein product is CATSDPSNYGYTF.

The rearrangement links TRBV5-4 to TRBJ1-4; TRBD1 agrees at 8 bases. The V gene end was trimmed by 4 bases and the J gene end by 5 bases; junction bases not matched to a gene: 4. The germline V gene has CDR1 SGHNT and CDR2 YYREEE (reference sequence). The CDR3 spans 14 residues. The CDR3 is CASSVGQENEKLFF. Written as DNA, the CDR3 is TGTGCCAGCAGCGTGGGACAGGAGAATGAAAAACTGTTTTTT.

This clone has a single count. V is TRBV7-8 and J is TRBJ2-6, with 11 bases identical to TRBD1. Germline V gives CDR1 SGHVS, CDR2 FQNEAQ. This CDR3 has 17 amino acids. V dropped 5 bases and J dropped 1; count of bases not matched to a gene: 4. The CDR3, as DNA: TGTGCCAGCAGCAAAGGACAGGGGGCGTCTGGGGCCAACGTCCTGACTTTC. It specifies CASSKGQGASGANVLTF. Looking up the rest from reference TRBV7-8 and TRBJ2-6 gives the full variable domain: GAGVSQSPRYKVAKRGQDVALRCDPISGHVSLFWYQQALGQGPEFLTYFQNEAQLDKSGLPSDRFFAERPEGSVSTLKIQRTQQEDSAVYLCASSKGQGASGANVLTFGAGSRLTVL.

The sample holds one count of this clone. This chain connects TRBV11-2 to TRBJ2-2, with TRBD2 matching over 10 bases. This CDR3 has 18 amino acids. Per the germline V gene, CDR1 is SGHAT and CDR2 is FQNNGV. J was trimmed by 4 bases and V by 2 bases; bases with no gene match: 10. The CDR3 nucleotides read TGTGCCAGCAGCTTAAAGCCGACTAGCGGGCACGGCACCGGGGAGCTGTTTTTT. Protein product: CASSLKPTSGHGTGELFF.

This clone was seen only a few times. The CDR3 DNA follows: TGCGCCAGCAGCCAAGGAGCCAGGGGAATCTATGGCTACACCTTC. Translating gives CASSQGARGIYGYTF. The chain is built from TRBV4-1 and TRBJ1-2; D might be TRBD1 (6 bases). The CDR3 is 15 amino acids. Deletions cut 1 base from V and 4 bases from J, with 13 bases between. The germline gives CDR1 MGHRA, CDR2 YSYEKL.

The CDR3, as DNA: TGTGCCAGCAGTTTGGGGCCGGAGGCAGGGGCCGGAGACAATCAGCCCCAGCATTTT. Protein sequence: CASSLGPEAGAGDNQPQHF. The gene calls are TRBV28 and TRBJ1-5; D perhaps matches TRBD1 (6 bases). CDR3 length: 19 residues. CDR1 and CDR2 (germline): MDHEN, SYDVKM. The V and J ends lost 3 bases and 3 bases respectively, with 24 bases between them.

The J gene is TRBJ2-7, the V gene TRBV6-5, with D maybe TRBD2 (6 bases). V was trimmed by 2 bases and J by 3 bases, leaving 11 bases between them. The CDR3 runs 14 residues. Germline assignment: CDR1 MNHEY and CDR2 SVGAGI. The chain's CDR3 is CASSYEGRGYEQYF. CDR3 sequence (DNA): TGTGCCAGCAGTTACGAGGGGCGGGGCTACGAGCAGTACTTC.

The chain links TRBV5-1 to TRBJ2-6; D is uncertain. The germline CDR1 and CDR2 sequences are SGHRS and YFSETQ. Trimming took 0 bases from V and 0 from J, leaving 7 bases between them. The CDR3 has 16 residues. The CDR3 DNA is TGCGCCAGCAGCTTGGACACCAACTCTGGGGCCAACGTCCTGACTTTC. Protein: CASSLDTNSGANVLTF.

The gene calls are TRBV4-1 and TRBJ2-3; perhaps TRBD1 as D (6 bases). V lost 0 bases to trimming and J lost 0 bases, with 13 bases between them. CDR3 size: 17 residues. CDR1 MGHRA and CDR2 YSYEKL come from the germline V gene. The CDR3 spells CASSQDDSGDSTDTQYF. In DNA, the CDR3 is TGCGCCAGCAGCCAAGACGATTCAGGGGATAGCACAGATACGCAGTATTTT.

The J gene is TRBJ2-7, the V gene TRBV7-9, with D possibly matching TRBD1 (6 bases). This CDR3 comprises 14 residues. Between the trimmed V and J ends, which lost 1 base and 2 bases, there was a span of 9 bases. Germline CDR1 and CDR2: SEHNR and FQNEAQ (reference sequence). The CDR3: CASSLVGAAYEQYF. CDR3 bases: TGTGCCAGCAGCTTAGTGGGGGCTGCCTACGAGCAGTACTTC.

V usage is TRBV10-3 and J usage is TRBJ1-1, with a tentative D call TRBD1 (5 bases). This CDR3 spans 15 amino acids. Looked up from germline, CDR1 is ENHRY and CDR2 is SYGVKD. Trimming removed 3 bases at V and 4 bases at J, with 15 bases between. CDR3 protein: CAISDRRESGTEAFF. The CDR3, as DNA: TGTGCCATCAGTGACCGCAGGGAATCGGGCACTGAAGCTTTCTTT.

V usage is TRBV6-5 and J usage is TRBJ1-6; D is undetermined. The germline V gene encodes CDR1 MNHEY and CDR2 SVGAGI. With 6 bases removed from V and 0 bases from J, the gap between germline ends came to 6 bases. The CDR3 covers 14 residues. The CDR3 nucleotides read TGTGCCAGCAGGAGGAGCTCCTATAATTCACCCCTCCACTTT. Protein: CASRRSSYNSPLHF.